The 17 T cell receptor beta chains in this list originate from one sample, sequenced in a study of post-analysis software for immune sequencing data. Study outcomes and limitations: Controls showed lower frequencies than patients for several TRBV segments, and TRBV5-6, TRBV5-1 and TRBV20-1 were among these.

Their cognate antigens are unknown. TCR beta cDNA libraries included unique molecular identifiers. MiXCR, run by TCRdb on the PCR reads, gives a single entry per CDR3 protein. Altogether fewer than 850,000 distinct CDR3 sequences are present, 30% being singletons, with the ten largest covering under 0.7%. The specimen was blood. The receptors were gathered from a girl aged 5-17 years with multiple sclerosis.

This clonotype was seen only a few times. V usage is TRBV12-3 or TRBV12-4 and J usage is TRBJ1-4; D ambiguous. The CDR3 runs 13 residues. The V gene lost 7 bases and the J gene lost 8 bases, with 14 bases spanning the gap. For the CDR3, the DNA is TGTGCCAGCACCTTCGGAGCAACAGAAAAACTGTTTTTT. It encodes CASTFGATEKLFF.

This clonotype was counted between two and nine times. The chain employs TRBV6-6 and TRBJ2-3; D possibly corresponds to TRBD2 (5 bases). This CDR3 has 15 amino acids. Germline CDR1 reads MNHNY; CDR2 reads SVGAGI (reference sequence). The germline V and J ends were trimmed by 4 bases and 4 bases, with 15 bases remaining between them. This CDR3 is CASSSPLGSADTQYF. DNA of the CDR3: TGTGCCAGCAGTTCGCCTCTGGGGAGCGCAGATACGCAGTATTTT.

The genes are TRBV3-1 and TRBJ2-3; tentatively, D is TRBD2 (5 bases). This CDR3 has 14 residues. Germline CDR1 reads LGHDT; CDR2 reads YNNKEL (reference sequence). V was pared by 1 base and J by 4 bases, with 9 bases between. DNA for the CDR3: TGTGCCAGCAGCCAAGCGCGGGTTTCAGATACGCAGTATTTT. Translation: CASSQARVSDTQYF.

This clonotype was recorded a few times. This chain connects TRBV7-2 to TRBJ2-3, with D perhaps TRBD1 (6 bases). Germline V gives CDR1 SGHTA, CDR2 FQGNSA. CDR3 size: 16 residues. Trimming took 0 bases from V and 7 from J, leaving 17 bases between them. In nucleotides, the CDR3 is TGTGCCAGCAGCTTAGCACAGGGTAGAGTCTCAAATACGCAGTATTTT. This sequence encodes CASSLAQGRVSNTQYF.

Notes on this clonotype: A read error may account for a junction end that differs from germline. This chain links TRBV12-3 or TRBV12-4 with TRBJ1-2; D unresolved. There are 17 residues in the CDR3. The CDR3 sequence is CASSLYGGSVANYGCTF. In DNA, the CDR3 is TGTGCCAGCAGTTTATACGGAGGTTCAGTAGCTAACTATGGCTGCACCTTC.

There are a few counts of this clonotype. The chain carries TRBV28 and TRBJ1-1; D might be TRBD1 (5 bases). The CDR3 extends over 16 amino acids. Trimming took 3 bases from V and 3 from J, leaving 17 bases between them. Germline CDR1 reads MDHEN; CDR2 reads SYDVKM. CDR3 in DNA: TGTGCCAGCAGTTTCTCCATTTGGGGGGGTCACACTGAAGCTTTCTTT. Translating it yields CASSFSIWGGHTEAFF.

This chain joins TRBV20-1 and TRBJ2-7; D perhaps matches TRBD2 (6 bases). The CDR3 consists of 14 residues. Germline V gene data show CDR1 as DFQATT and CDR2 as SNEGSKA (reference sequence). V lost 8 bases to trimming and J lost 4 bases, with 21 bases between them. The DNA of the CDR3 is TGCAGTCTCCACCGCGGGGCAGGGAGGTACGAGCAGTACTTC. This gives the protein CSLHRGAGRYEQYF.

The V call is TRBV5-6, the J call TRBJ1-2; D may be TRBD1 (6 bases). Per the germline V gene, CDR1 is SGHDT and CDR2 is YYEEEE. V gave up 7 bases and J gave up 3 bases, with 16 bases separating them. This CDR3 is 14 amino acids long. The DNA of the CDR3 is TGTGCCAGCGGATTTGGGGGGGCGGACTATGGCTACACCTTC. Translated, it gives CASGFGGADYGYTF.

In its sample, this clonotype was seen a few times. This chain uses TRBV11-3 with TRBJ2-1; 9 bases agree with TRBD1. The junction had 7 bases not matched to a gene; V was cut back by 5 bases and J by 2 bases. The CDR3 has 16 residues. The germline gives CDR1 SGHNT, CDR2 YENEEA. CDR3 protein: CASSTGQGGPYNEQFF. The CDR3, as DNA: TGTGCCAGCAGCACGGGACAGGGAGGCCCCTACAATGAGCAGTTCTTC.

A few counts support this clonotype. This sequence joins TRBV12-3 or TRBV12-4 and TRBJ1-5, with D tentatively TRBD1 (5 bases). The germline V and J ends were trimmed by 3 bases and 3 bases, with 12 bases remaining between them. This CDR3 has 15 amino acids. The CDR3 bases are TGTGCCAGCAGTTTCAATGGGGCCGCCAATCAGCCCCAGCATTTT. Its translation is CASSFNGAANQPQHF.

V and J are TRBV3-1 and TRBJ2-1, with 8 positions matching TRBD2. V shed 7 bases, J shed 13 bases, and the junction held 15 bases outside the gene matches. The CDR3 loop spans 14 amino acids. The germline gives CDR1 LGHDT, CDR2 YNNKEL (reference sequence). The DNA of the CDR3 is TGTGCCAGCATCACGCGGGGGGCGGGGGAGACCCAGTTCTTC. Encoded protein: CASITRGAGETQFF.

This clonotype has more than one count but fewer than ten. V and J are TRBV20-1 and TRBJ2-3; D unresolved. CDR1 and CDR2 (germline): DFQATT, SNEGSKA (reference sequence). CDR3 length: 11 residues. Deletions cut 2 bases from V and 2 bases from J, with 2 bases between. CDR3 nucleotides: TGCAGTGCTAGATTCACAGATACGCAGTATTTT. Its protein is CSARFTDTQYF.

A single count supports this clonotype. The V gene is TRBV7-9, the J gene TRBJ1-4; no definite D call. This CDR3 contains 14 residues. Germline V CDR1 and CDR2: SEHNR, FQNEAQ (reference sequence). V was trimmed by 3 bases and J by 0 bases, leaving 5 bases between them. The CDR3 nucleotides read TGTGCCAGCAGCTTTGGTGCAACTAATGAAAAACTGTTTTTT. This sequence encodes CASSFGATNEKLFF. The full variable domain, with the rest looked up from reference TRBV7-9 and TRBJ1-4, is DTGVSQNPRHKITKRGQNVTFRCDPISEHNRLYWYRQTLGQGPEFLTYFQNEAQLEKSRLLSDRFSAERPKGSFSTLEIQRTEQGDSAMYLCASSFGATNEKLFFGSGTQLSVL.

The chain has TRBV12-5 and TRBJ2-3; D might be TRBD2 (6 bases). V was pared by 1 base and J by 6 bases, with 14 bases between. The CDR3 has 15 residues. Germline V gene data show CDR1 as LGHNT and CDR2 as FRNRAP. The CDR3 reads CASGLERTRGDTQYF. The CDR3 DNA sequence: TGTGCTAGTGGTTTGGAGCGGACCCGGGGGGATACGCAGTATTTT.

This clonotype was picked up a small number of times. V usage is TRBV27 and J usage is TRBJ2-6; possibly TRBD2 for D (5 bases). Germline V gene sequence: CDR1 MNHEY, CDR2 SMNVEV (reference sequence). The CDR3 sequence is 16 residues long. The V gene lost 6 bases and the J gene lost 0 bases, with 12 bases spanning the gap. CDR3 sequence: CASSRTGTSGANVLTF. The CDR3 DNA follows: TGTGCCAGCAGCAGGACGGGAACCTCTGGGGCCAACGTCCTGACTTTC.

This sequence joins TRBV3-1 and TRBJ1-2, with no clear D. The germline CDR1 and CDR2 sequences are LGHDT and YNNKEL (reference sequence). Trimming pared 1 base from V and 7 bases from J, leaving 10 bases between. The CDR3 contains 13 residues. CDR3 sequence: CASSQGTVGGYTF. The CDR3 coding sequence is TGTGCCAGCAGCCAAGGGACGGTCGGTGGCTACACCTTC.

This clonotype appeared a few times. The J gene is TRBJ2-1, the V gene TRBV7-2, with D possibly TRBD2 on 6 matching bases. The germline CDR1 and CDR2 sequences are SGHTA and FQGNSA. CDR3 size: 14 residues. V lost 4 bases to trimming and J lost 8 bases, with 15 bases between them. DNA of the CDR3: TGTGCCAGCAGCTCCCGCGCGGGGCGAGATGAGCAGTTCTTC. Translation: CASSSRAGRDEQFF. Based on the CDR3 plus reference TRBV7-2 and TRBJ2-1, the full variable domain is GAGVSQSPSNKVTEKGKDVELRCDPISGHTALYWYRQSLGQGLEFLIYFQGNSAPDKSGLPSDRFSAERTGGSVSTLTIQRTQQEDSAVYLCASSSRAGRDEQFFGPGTRLTVL.